One sample yielded the 3 T cell receptor beta chains listed below, sequenced in a study of CD4 T cells in relation to SARS-CoV-2 and coronaviruses. Here immunoSEQ multiplex PCR was the method, and the copy in TCRdb shows in-frame clones only, minus some. The sample shows some 65,000 clones, over 70% of them seen only once. The unexposed donors gave CD4+ T cells in about 2011-2018, prior to COVID-19. The sample was memory CD4+ T cells from PBMCs. These receptor sequences come from a human donor in good health.

Worth noting for this clone: Germline and junction disagree at one end, which may indicate a read error. The chain employs TRBV20-1 and TRBJ2-1; D call uncertain. Looked up from germline, CDR1 is DFQATT and CDR2 is SNEGSKA (reference sequence). The CDR3 sequence is 14 residues long. The CDR3 bases are TGCAGTGCTAGTACGCCGACGGCCTATAATGAGCAGTTCTTC. This encodes CSASTPTAYNEQFF.

This clone was found a few times. The gene calls are TRBV20-1 and TRBJ2-1; the match to TRBD2 covers 9 bases. V shed 1 base, J shed 15 bases, and the junction held 4 bases outside the gene matches. The CDR3 covers 11 residues. The germline V gene has CDR1 DFQATT and CDR2 SNEGSKA (reference sequence). In DNA form, the CDR3 reads TGCAGTGCTAGAGGGGGACTAGCAGGGTTCTTC. Its translation is CSARGGLAGFF.

The chain joins TRBV6-4 to TRBJ1-1, with a tentative D call TRBD1 (5 bases). Germline CDR1 MRHNA, CDR2 SNTAGT. V lost 5 bases and J lost 11, with 15 bases in between. This CDR3 region has 12 residues. The CDR3 reads CASSPEGGAAFF. CDR3 nucleotides: TGTGCCAGCAGTCCCGAGGGAGGGGCGGCTTTCTTT.